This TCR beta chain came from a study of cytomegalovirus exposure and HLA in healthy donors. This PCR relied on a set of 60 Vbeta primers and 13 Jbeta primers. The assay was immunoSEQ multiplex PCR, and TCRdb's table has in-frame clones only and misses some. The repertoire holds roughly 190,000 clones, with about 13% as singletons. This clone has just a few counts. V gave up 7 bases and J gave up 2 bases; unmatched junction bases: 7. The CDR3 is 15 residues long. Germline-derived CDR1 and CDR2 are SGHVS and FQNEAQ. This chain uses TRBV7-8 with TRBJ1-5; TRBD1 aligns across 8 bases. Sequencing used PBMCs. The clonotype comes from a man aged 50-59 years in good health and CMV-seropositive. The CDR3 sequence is CASTYDRGGNQPQHF. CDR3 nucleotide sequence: TGTGCCAGCACCTACGACAGGGGAGGCAATCAGCCCCAGCATTTT.